The rows below give T cell receptor beta chains drawn from one sample of a study of T cell changes during pregnancy in multiple sclerosis. Measured with immunoSEQ multiplex PCR; TCRdb has only the in-frame clones, and not every one. The sample records tens of thousands of clones, approximately 92% being singletons. This specimen was peripheral blood, taken in the third trimester of pregnancy. These receptors came from a female donor in good health, enrolled as a control in a pregnancy study. Each CDR3 is given with its conserved first and last residue. The D gene is left open where the match is weak. Not every row has a clone size; where given, it reads once, few, many or a size class.

abundance: -
d_gene: TRBD1
v_gene: TRBV9
j_gene: TRBJ2-5
CDR3aa: CASSEGDRGKETQYF
CDR3nt: TGTGCCAGCAGCGAGGGGGACAGGGGGAAAGAGACCCAGTACTTC

abundance: -
d_gene: -
v_gene: TRBV4-1
j_gene: TRBJ1-6
CDR3aa: CASSHAGLRRNSPLHF
CDR3nt: TGCGCCAGCAGCCATGCGGGGCTGAGGCGTAATTCACCCCTCCACTTT

abundance: -
d_gene: -
v_gene: TRBV14
j_gene: TRBJ2-7
CDR3aa: CASSPVGHYEQYF
CDR3nt: TGTGCCAGCAGCCCCGTTGGGCACTACGAGCAGTACTTC

abundance: -
d_gene: -
v_gene: TRBV6-6
j_gene: TRBJ1-3
CDR3aa: CASSYAQENSGNTIYF
CDR3nt: TGTGCCAGCAGTTACGCTCAAGAGAACTCTGGAAACACCATATATTTT

abundance: -
d_gene: -
v_gene: TRBV6-1
j_gene: TRBJ1-1
CDR3aa: CATARAGSKNTEAFF
CDR3nt: TGTGCCACGGCCAGGGCAGGGTCGAAGAACACTGAAGCTTTCTTT

abundance: -
d_gene: -
v_gene: TRBV7-3
j_gene: TRBJ1-5
CDR3aa: CASSSTPGQPQHF
CDR3nt: TGTGCCAGCAGCTCCACCCCAGGGCAGCCCCAGCATTTT

abundance: few
d_gene: -
v_gene: TRBV7-2
j_gene: TRBJ1-5
CDR3aa: CASSPRDHQPQHF
CDR3nt: TGTGCCAGCAGCCCCCGGGATCATCAGCCCCAGCATTTT

abundance: -
d_gene: TRBD2
v_gene: TRBV15
j_gene: TRBJ2-3
CDR3aa: CATSRVAGGVTDTQYF
CDR3nt: TGTGCCACCAGCAGAGTTGCGGGGGGGGTCACAGATACGCAGTATTTT

abundance: -
d_gene: -
v_gene: TRBV25-1
j_gene: TRBJ2-3
CDR3aa: CASSERDGGDTQYF
CDR3nt: TGTGCCAGCAGTGAACGCGACGGAGGAGATACGCAGTATTTT

abundance: -
d_gene: -
v_gene: TRBV10-3
j_gene: TRBJ1-5
CDR3aa: CAISVGAGNQPQHF
CDR3nt: TGTGCCATCAGTGTGGGGGCCGGCAATCAGCCCCAGCATTTT

abundance: few
d_gene: TRBD1
v_gene: TRBV6-5
j_gene: TRBJ1-2
CDR3aa: CASSVDRDGGYTF
CDR3nt: TGTGCCAGCAGCGTGGACAGGGATGGTGGCTACACCTTC

abundance: -
d_gene: -
v_gene: TRBV5-6
j_gene: TRBJ1-4
CDR3aa: CASSAADAGRKKLFF
CDR3nt: TGTGCCAGTAGCGCGGCAGACGCAGGGCGAAAAAAACTGTTTTTT

abundance: -
d_gene: TRBD2
v_gene: TRBV19
j_gene: TRBJ2-3
CDR3aa: CASSMPSGGIRTDTQYF
CDR3nt: TGTGCCAGTAGTATGCCTAGCGGGGGGATACGCACAGATACGCAGTATTTT

abundance: -
d_gene: -
v_gene: TRBV11-2
j_gene: TRBJ2-6
CDR3aa: CASSQDSGSGANVLTF
CDR3nt: TGTGCCAGCAGCCAAGATTCCGGGTCTGGGGCCAACGTCCTGACTTTC

abundance: -
d_gene: -
v_gene: TRBV7-8
j_gene: TRBJ2-5
CDR3aa: CASSFPGGRQTQYF
CDR3nt: TGTGCCAGCAGCTTCCCGGGGGGCAGACAGACCCAGTACTTC

abundance: -
d_gene: TRBD2
v_gene: TRBV7-3
j_gene: TRBJ2-1
CDR3aa: CASSLSSGRAGEQFF
CDR3nt: TGTGCCAGCAGCTTATCTAGCGGGAGGGCCGGTGAGCAGTTCTTC

abundance: -
d_gene: TRBD1
v_gene: TRBV7-9
j_gene: TRBJ2-1
CDR3aa: CARPRGQYSYNEQFF
CDR3nt: TGTGCCCGACCAAGGGGACAGTACTCCTACAATGAGCAGTTCTTC

abundance: -
d_gene: TRBD2
v_gene: TRBV7-6
j_gene: TRBJ2-1
CDR3aa: CASSLGASGRSNEQFF
CDR3nt: TGTGCCAGCAGCTTAGGGGCTAGCGGGAGGTCCAATGAGCAGTTCTTC

abundance: -
d_gene: TRBD1
v_gene: TRBV6-5
j_gene: TRBJ1-2
CDR3aa: CASSYADRVHYGYTF
CDR3nt: TGTGCCAGCAGTTACGCTGACAGGGTACACTATGGCTACACCTTC

abundance: once
d_gene: -
v_gene: TRBV6-5
j_gene: TRBJ2-3
CDR3aa: CASSYSGLAPATQYF
CDR3nt: TGTGCCAGCAGTTACTCGGGGCTAGCGCCCGCTACGCAGTATTTT

abundance: few
d_gene: -
v_gene: TRBV30
j_gene: TRBJ1-1
CDR3aa: CAWSVAGNTEAFF
CDR3nt: TGTGCCTGGAGTGTAGCTGGGAACACTGAAGCTTTCTTT

abundance: -
d_gene: -
v_gene: TRBV4-3
j_gene: TRBJ2-7
CDR3aa: CASSQGTLSYEQYF
CDR3nt: TGCGCCAGCAGCCAAGGGACTCTCTCCTACGAGCAGTACTTC

abundance: -
d_gene: -
v_gene: TRBV28
j_gene: TRBJ1-2
CDR3aa: CASSQGQRPRDYGYTF
CDR3nt: TGTGCCAGTTCCCAGGGACAAAGGCCGAGGGACTATGGCTACACCTTC

abundance: -
d_gene: -
v_gene: TRBV6-1
j_gene: TRBJ2-7
CDR3aa: CASSLGGTEAYEQYF
CDR3nt: TGTGCCAGCAGTTTGGGCGGGACGGAAGCCTACGAGCAGTACTTC

abundance: once
d_gene: -
v_gene: TRBV19
j_gene: TRBJ1-4
CDR3aa: CASSISSGSTNEKLFF
CDR3nt: TGTGCCAGTAGTATCTCCTCAGGGTCAACTAATGAAAAACTGTTTTTT

abundance: once
d_gene: TRBD1
v_gene: TRBV28
j_gene: TRBJ2-1
CDR3aa: CASTDTGQGPYNEQFF
CDR3nt: TGTGCCAGCACCGATACGGGACAGGGGCCCTACAATGAGCAGTTCTTC

abundance: once
d_gene: -
v_gene: TRBV9
j_gene: TRBJ1-2
CDR3aa: CASSAPTGPYGYTF
CDR3nt: TGTGCCAGCAGCGCCCCGACAGGCCCTTATGGCTACACCTTC

abundance: -
d_gene: -
v_gene: TRBV15
j_gene: TRBJ2-1
CDR3aa: CATSRDRGEQFF
CDR3nt: TGTGCCACCAGCAGAGATCGGGGAGAGCAGTTCTTC

abundance: -
d_gene: -
v_gene: TRBV5-6
j_gene: TRBJ2-7
CDR3aa: CASSIGKLYEQYF
CDR3nt: TGTGCCAGCAGCATCGGGAAACTCTACGAGCAGTACTTC

abundance: -
d_gene: -
v_gene: TRBV15
j_gene: TRBJ1-3
CDR3aa: CATSTYGGNGNTIYF
CDR3nt: TGTGCCACCAGCACATACGGGGGGAACGGAAACACCATATATTTT

abundance: once
d_gene: TRBD1
v_gene: TRBV2
j_gene: TRBJ2-7
CDR3aa: CASQTGVVFPRYEQYF
CDR3nt: TGTGCCAGCCAGACAGGGGTAGTTTTTCCCCGCTACGAGCAGTACTTC

abundance: -
d_gene: TRBD1
v_gene: TRBV6-6
j_gene: TRBJ2-2
CDR3aa: CASSYTGGTGELFF
CDR3nt: TGTGCCAGCAGTTATACAGGGGGCACCGGGGAGCTGTTTTTT

abundance: -
d_gene: -
v_gene: TRBV6-5
j_gene: TRBJ1-4
CDR3aa: CASSYSTPRLAEKLFF
CDR3nt: TGTGCCAGCAGTTACTCGACACCTCGGCTTGCGGAAAAACTGTTTTTT

abundance: -
d_gene: TRBD2
v_gene: TRBV4-2
j_gene: TRBJ2-7
CDR3aa: CASSKTSGSYEQYF
CDR3nt: TGTGCCAGCAGCAAGACTAGCGGGAGCTACGAGCAGTACTTC

abundance: once
d_gene: TRBD2
v_gene: TRBV19
j_gene: TRBJ2-1
CDR3aa: CASSKSGTNEQFF
CDR3nt: TGTGCCAGTAGCAAGAGCGGGACCAATGAGCAGTTCTTC

abundance: -
d_gene: TRBD2
v_gene: TRBV27
j_gene: TRBJ2-3
CDR3aa: CASSTSGRTDTQYF
CDR3nt: TGTGCCAGCAGTACTAGCGGGAGAACAGATACGCAGTATTTT

abundance: -
d_gene: TRBD1
v_gene: TRBV25-1
j_gene: TRBJ2-7
CDR3aa: CASSEGAGQGAHEQYF
CDR3nt: TGTGCCAGCAGTGAGGGTGCAGGACAGGGGGCCCACGAGCAGTACTTC

abundance: -
d_gene: -
v_gene: TRBV7-6
j_gene: TRBJ1-3
CDR3aa: CASSLGGDTIYF
CDR3nt: TGTGCCAGCAGCTTAGGAGGTGACACCATATATTTT

abundance: -
d_gene: -
v_gene: TRBV11-2
j_gene: TRBJ2-7
CDR3aa: CASSLNRDEQYF
CDR3nt: TGTGCCAGCAGCTTGAACAGGGACGAGCAGTACTTC

abundance: -
d_gene: TRBD2
v_gene: TRBV14
j_gene: TRBJ2-3
CDR3aa: CASSQGVGLGARTQYF
CDR3nt: TGTGCCAGCAGCCAAGGAGTGGGACTAGGAGCGCGTACGCAGTATTTT

abundance: -
d_gene: -
v_gene: TRBV11-2
j_gene: TRBJ2-1
CDR3aa: CASLFSGGREQFF
CDR3nt: TGTGCCAGCCTTTTTTCGGGGGGCCGGGAGCAGTTCTTC

abundance: -
d_gene: TRBD2
v_gene: TRBV10-3
j_gene: TRBJ2-1
CDR3aa: CASGREGHNEQFF
CDR3nt: TGTGCCTCCGGGCGGGAGGGTCACAATGAGCAGTTCTTC

abundance: -
d_gene: TRBD1
v_gene: TRBV4-2
j_gene: TRBJ1-4
CDR3aa: CASSQASAGQLELFF
CDR3nt: TGTGCCAGCAGCCAGGCCTCTGCGGGACAGTTAGAACTGTTTTTT

abundance: -
d_gene: -
v_gene: TRBV6-1
j_gene: TRBJ1-2
CDR3aa: CASSDPQGTGSGDGYTF
CDR3nt: TGTGCCAGCAGTGACCCCCAGGGGACGGGTTCTGGGGATGGCTACACCTTC

abundance: -
d_gene: TRBD2
v_gene: TRBV5-4
j_gene: TRBJ2-5
CDR3aa: CASSLGLAGGEQETQYF
CDR3nt: TGTGCCAGCAGCTTGGGGCTAGCGGGGGGGGAACAAGAGACCCAGTACTTC

abundance: few
d_gene: -
v_gene: TRBV9
j_gene: TRBJ1-1
CDR3aa: CASSVARNTEAFF
CDR3nt: TGTGCCAGCAGCGTAGCTCGGAACACTGAAGCTTTCTTT

abundance: -
d_gene: TRBD1
v_gene: TRBV4-2
j_gene: TRBJ2-1
CDR3aa: CASSQGVGTGDYNEQFF
CDR3nt: TGTGCCAGCAGCCAAGGGGTAGGGACAGGCGATTACAATGAGCAGTTCTTC

abundance: -
d_gene: TRBD1
v_gene: TRBV29-1
j_gene: TRBJ1-2
CDR3aa: CSVDWDRGYGYTF
CDR3nt: TGCAGCGTTGATTGGGACAGGGGCTATGGCTACACCTTC

abundance: -
d_gene: TRBD2
v_gene: TRBV5-1
j_gene: TRBJ2-7
CDR3aa: CASSLGTSGDEQYF
CDR3nt: TGCGCCAGCAGCTTGGGGACTAGCGGGGACGAGCAGTACTTC

abundance: -
d_gene: TRBD1
v_gene: TRBV23-1
j_gene: TRBJ2-5
CDR3aa: CASSQNPPDRAPGGEETQYF
CDR3nt: TGCGCCAGCAGTCAAAACCCCCCGGACAGGGCCCCCGGGGGCGAAGAGACCCAGTACTTC

abundance: -
d_gene: TRBD1
v_gene: TRBV2
j_gene: TRBJ2-5
CDR3aa: CATGTAQETQYF
CDR3nt: TGTGCCACCGGGACAGCACAAGAGACCCAGTACTTC